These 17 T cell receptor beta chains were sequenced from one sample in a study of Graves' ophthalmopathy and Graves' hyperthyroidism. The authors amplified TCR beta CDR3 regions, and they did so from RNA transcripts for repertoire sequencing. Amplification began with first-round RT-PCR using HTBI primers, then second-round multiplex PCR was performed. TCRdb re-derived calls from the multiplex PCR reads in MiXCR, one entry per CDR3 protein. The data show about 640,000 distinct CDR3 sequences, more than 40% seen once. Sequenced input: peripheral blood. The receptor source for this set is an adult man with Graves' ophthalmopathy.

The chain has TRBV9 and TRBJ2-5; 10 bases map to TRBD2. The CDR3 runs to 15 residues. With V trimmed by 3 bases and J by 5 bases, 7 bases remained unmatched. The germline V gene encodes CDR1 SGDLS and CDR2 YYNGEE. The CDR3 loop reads CASSGPSGGEETQYF. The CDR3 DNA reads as TGTGCCAGCAGCGGGCCCAGCGGGGGGGAGGAGACCCAGTACTTC.

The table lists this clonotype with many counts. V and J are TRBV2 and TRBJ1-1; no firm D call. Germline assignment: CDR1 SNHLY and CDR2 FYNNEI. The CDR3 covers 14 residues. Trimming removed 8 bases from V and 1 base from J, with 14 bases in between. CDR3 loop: CASPFGDSNTEAFF. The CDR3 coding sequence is TGTGCCAGCCCCTTTGGGGATTCGAACACTGAAGCTTTCTTT.

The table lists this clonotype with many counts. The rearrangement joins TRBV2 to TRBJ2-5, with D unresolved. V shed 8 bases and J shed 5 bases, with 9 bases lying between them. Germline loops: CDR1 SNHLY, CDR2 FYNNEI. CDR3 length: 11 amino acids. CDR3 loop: CASPRGETQYF. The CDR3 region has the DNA TGTGCCAGCCCCCGTGGGGAGACCCAGTACTTC. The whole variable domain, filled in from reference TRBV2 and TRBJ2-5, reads EPEVTQTPSHQVTQMGQEVILRCVPISNHLYFYWYRQILGQKVEFLVSFYNNEISEKSEIFDDQFSVERPDGSNFTLKIRSTKLEDSAMYFCASPRGETQYFGPGTRLLVL.

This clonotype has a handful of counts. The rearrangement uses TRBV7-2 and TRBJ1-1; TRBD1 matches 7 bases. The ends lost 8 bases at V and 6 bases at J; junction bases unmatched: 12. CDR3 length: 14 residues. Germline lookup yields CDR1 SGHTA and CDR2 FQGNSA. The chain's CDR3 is CASSPARQGSEAFF. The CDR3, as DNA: TGTGCCAGCTCACCGGCACGACAGGGCTCTGAAGCTTTCTTT.

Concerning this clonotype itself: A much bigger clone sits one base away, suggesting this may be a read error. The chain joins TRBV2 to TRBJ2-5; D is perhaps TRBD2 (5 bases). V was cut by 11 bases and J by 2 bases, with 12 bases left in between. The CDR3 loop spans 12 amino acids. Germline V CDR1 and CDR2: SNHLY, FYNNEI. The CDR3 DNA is TGTGCCGGCACTCGGGGACAAGAGACCCAGTACTTC. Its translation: CAGTRGQETQYF.

The CDR3 DNA is TGTGCCAGCAGCGTACAGGGTGTGGACTACGAGCAGTACTTC. Its protein is CASSVQGVDYEQYF. V and J are TRBV12-3 or TRBV12-4 and TRBJ2-7, with D maybe TRBD1 (6 bases). The CDR3 has 14 residues. V lost 6 bases and J 3 bases, leaving 15 bases between the germline ends.

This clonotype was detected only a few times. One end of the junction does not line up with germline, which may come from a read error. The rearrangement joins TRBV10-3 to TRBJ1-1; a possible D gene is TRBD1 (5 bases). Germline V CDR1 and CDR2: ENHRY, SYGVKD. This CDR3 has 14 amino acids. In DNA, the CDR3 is TGTGCCAGCAGTAAGACCCGACAGTCACAAGGGGCTTTCTTT. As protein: CASSKTRQSQGAFF.

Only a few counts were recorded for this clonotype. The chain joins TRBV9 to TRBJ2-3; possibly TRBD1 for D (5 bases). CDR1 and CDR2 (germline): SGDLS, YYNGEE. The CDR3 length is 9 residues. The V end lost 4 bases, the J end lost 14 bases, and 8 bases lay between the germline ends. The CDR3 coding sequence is TGTGCCAGCAGCCCAGGGCGGTATTTT. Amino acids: CASSPGRYF.

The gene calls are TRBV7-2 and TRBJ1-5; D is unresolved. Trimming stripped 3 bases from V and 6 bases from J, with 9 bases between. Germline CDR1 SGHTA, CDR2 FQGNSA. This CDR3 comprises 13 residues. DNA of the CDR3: TGTGCCAGCAGCTTTTCGTGGGGTCAGCCCCAGCATTTT. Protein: CASSFSWGQPQHF.

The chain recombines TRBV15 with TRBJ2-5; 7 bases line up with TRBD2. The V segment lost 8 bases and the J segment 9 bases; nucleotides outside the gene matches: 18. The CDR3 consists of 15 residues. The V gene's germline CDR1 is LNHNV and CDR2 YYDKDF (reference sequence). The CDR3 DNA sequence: TGTGCCACCGGACGGGAGGCCAGCAGCAATCAGCCCCAGTACTTC. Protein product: CATGREASSNQPQYF.

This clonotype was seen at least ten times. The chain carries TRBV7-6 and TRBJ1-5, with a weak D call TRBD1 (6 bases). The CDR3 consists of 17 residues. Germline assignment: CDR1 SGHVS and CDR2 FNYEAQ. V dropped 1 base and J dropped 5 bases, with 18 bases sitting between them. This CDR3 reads CASSLVGGGLGDQPQHF. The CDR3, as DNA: TGTGCCAGCAGCTTAGTGGGGGGGGGGCTGGGGGATCAGCCCCAGCATTTT. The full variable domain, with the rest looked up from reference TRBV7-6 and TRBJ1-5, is GAGVSQSPRYKVTKRGQDVALRCDPISGHVSLYWYRQALGQGPEFLTYFNYEAQQDKSGLPNDRFSAERPEGSISTLTIQRTEQRDSAMYRCASSLVGGGLGDQPQHFGDGTRLSIL.

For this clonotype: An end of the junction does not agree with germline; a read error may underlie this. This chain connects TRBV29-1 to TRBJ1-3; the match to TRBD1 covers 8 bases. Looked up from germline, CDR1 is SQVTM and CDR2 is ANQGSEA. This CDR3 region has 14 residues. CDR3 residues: CAWSPDRGGNTIYF. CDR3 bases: TGTGCCTGGAGTCCCGACAGGGGTGGAAACACCATATATTTT. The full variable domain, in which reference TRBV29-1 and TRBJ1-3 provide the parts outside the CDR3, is SAVISQKPSRDICQRGTSLTIQCQVDSQVTMMFWYRQQPGQSLTLIATANQGSEATYESGFVIDKFPISRPNLTFSTLTVSNMSPEDSSIYLCAWSPDRGGNTIYFGEGSWLTVV.

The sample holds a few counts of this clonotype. The CDR3 protein is CASSFYKGSNQPQHF. CDR3 nucleotides: TGTGCCAGCAGTTTCTACAAGGGTAGCAATCAGCCCCAGCATTTT. The J gene is TRBJ1-5, the V gene TRBV6-1; D uncertain. Deletions cut 5 bases from V and 0 bases from J, with 11 bases between. The CDR3 contains 15 residues. Per germline, CDR1 MNHNS and CDR2 SASEGT.

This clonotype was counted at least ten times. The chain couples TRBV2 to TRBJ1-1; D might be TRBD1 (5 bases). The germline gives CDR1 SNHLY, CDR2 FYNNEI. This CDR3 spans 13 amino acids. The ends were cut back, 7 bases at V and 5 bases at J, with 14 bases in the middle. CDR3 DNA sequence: TGTGCCAGCATGACCCAAGGGGAAACTGAAGCTTTCTTT. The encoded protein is CASMTQGETEAFF. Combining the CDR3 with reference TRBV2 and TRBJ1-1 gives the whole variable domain EPEVTQTPSHQVTQMGQEVILRCVPISNHLYFYWYRQILGQKVEFLVSFYNNEISEKSEIFDDQFSVERPDGSNFTLKIRSTKLEDSAMYFCASMTQGETEAFFGQGTRLTVV.

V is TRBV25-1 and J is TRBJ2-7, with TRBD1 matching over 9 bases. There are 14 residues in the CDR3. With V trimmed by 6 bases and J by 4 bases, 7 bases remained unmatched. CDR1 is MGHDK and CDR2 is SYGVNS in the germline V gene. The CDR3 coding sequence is TGTGCCAGCAGCTCCCTCGGGACAGGGTACGAGCAGTACTTC. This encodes CASSSLGTGYEQYF.

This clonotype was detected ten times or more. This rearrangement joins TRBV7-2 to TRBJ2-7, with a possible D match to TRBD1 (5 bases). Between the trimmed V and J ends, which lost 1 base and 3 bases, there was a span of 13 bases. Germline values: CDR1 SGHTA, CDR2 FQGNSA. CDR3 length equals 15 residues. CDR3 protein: CASSLGAGNLYEQYF. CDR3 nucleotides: TGTGCCAGCAGCTTAGGGGCAGGGAATCTCTACGAGCAGTACTTC. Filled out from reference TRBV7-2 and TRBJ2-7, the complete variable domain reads GAGVSQSPSNKVTEKGKDVELRCDPISGHTALYWYRQSLGQGLEFLIYFQGNSAPDKSGLPSDRFSAERTGGSVSTLTIQRTQQEDSAVYLCASSLGAGNLYEQYFGPGTRLTVT.

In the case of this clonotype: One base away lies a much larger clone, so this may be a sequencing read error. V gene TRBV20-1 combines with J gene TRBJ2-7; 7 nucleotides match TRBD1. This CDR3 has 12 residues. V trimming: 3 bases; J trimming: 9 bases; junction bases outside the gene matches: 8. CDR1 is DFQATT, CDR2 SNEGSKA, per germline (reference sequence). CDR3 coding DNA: TGCAGTGCTAGGGGTCAGGGGGAAGGGCAGTACTTC. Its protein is CSARGQGEGQYF.